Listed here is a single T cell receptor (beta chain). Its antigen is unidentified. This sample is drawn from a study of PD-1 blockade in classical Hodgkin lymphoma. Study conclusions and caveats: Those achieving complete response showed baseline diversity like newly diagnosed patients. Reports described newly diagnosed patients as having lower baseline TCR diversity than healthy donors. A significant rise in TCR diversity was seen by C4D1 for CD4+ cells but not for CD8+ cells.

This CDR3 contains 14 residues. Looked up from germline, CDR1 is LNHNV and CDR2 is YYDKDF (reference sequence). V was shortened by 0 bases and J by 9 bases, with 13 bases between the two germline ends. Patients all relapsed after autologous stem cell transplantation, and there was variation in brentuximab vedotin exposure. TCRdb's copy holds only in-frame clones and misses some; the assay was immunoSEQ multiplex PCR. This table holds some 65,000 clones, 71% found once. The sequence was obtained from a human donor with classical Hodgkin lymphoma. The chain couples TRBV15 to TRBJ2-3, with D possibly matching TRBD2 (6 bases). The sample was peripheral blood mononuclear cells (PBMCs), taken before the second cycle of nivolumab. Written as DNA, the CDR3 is TGTGCCACCAGCAGAGATCGACTAGTTGGCACGCAGTATTTT. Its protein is CATSRDRLVGTQYF.